The 16 T cell receptor beta chains presented below share a single source sample, sequenced in a study of T cells after yellow fever vaccination. TCRdb recomputed calls from the 5' RACE reads with MiXCR, one row per CDR3 protein. The table includes more than 25,000 distinct CDR3 sequences, 4.5% to 7% detected once. Sequenced here: PBMCs, either bulk or a sorted T-cell subset (CD4+, CD8+, memory, or dextramer-sorted; not recorded which), sampled 15 days after the yellow fever booster vaccination. These receptors came from a man aged 30 to 39 who received the YFV17D yellow fever vaccine.

The rearrangement uses TRBV6-1 and TRBJ2-6; 9 bases line up with TRBD1. The CDR3 runs 16 residues. The V segment lost 9 bases and the J segment 0 bases; nucleotides outside the gene matches: 6. Germline V gives CDR1 MNHNS, CDR2 SASEGT. The CDR3 is CASRTGALSGANVLTF. CDR3 nucleotide sequence: TGTGCCAGTAGGACAGGGGCCCTCTCTGGGGCCAACGTCCTGACTTTC.

This clonotype occurred many times. The chain employs TRBV10-2 and TRBJ2-1; D is possibly TRBD1 or TRBD2 (5 bases each). The CDR3 has 14 residues. Germline values: CDR1 WSHSY, CDR2 SAAADI. Trimming cost V 1 base and J 8 bases, with 12 bases left between them. The CDR3 spells CASSEYGTMDEQFF. CDR3 in DNA: TGCGCCAGCAGTGAGTACGGGACGATGGATGAGCAGTTCTTC.

This clonotype has ten or more counts. V is TRBV10-2 and J is TRBJ2-2; D call uncertain. With 11 bases removed from V and 6 bases from J, the gap between germline ends came to 19 bases. The CDR3 loop spans 14 amino acids. CDR1 and CDR2 (germline): WSHSY, SAAADI. The CDR3 DNA reads TGCGCCTGCGGTTCGCTAGTGTCCTCCGGGGAGCTGTTTTTT. It encodes CACGSLVSSGELFF.

In this sample, this clonotype is medium-sized. This rearrangement joins TRBV15 to TRBJ2-7; 7 nucleotides agree with TRBD2. In germline, CDR1 is LNHNV, CDR2 YYDKDF (reference sequence). This CDR3 spans 15 amino acids. With V trimmed by 0 bases and J by 1 base, 3 bases remained unmatched. The CDR3 region has the DNA TGTGCCACCAGCAGAGAGCGGGAGAAGTCCTACGAGCAGTACTTC. Translation: CATSREREKSYEQYF.

This clonotype has ten or more counts. This chain links TRBV20-1 with TRBJ2-3; no definite D call. The germline V gene has CDR1 DFQATT and CDR2 SNEGSKA (reference sequence). The CDR3 totals 16 residues. V lost 0 bases to trimming and J lost 1 base, with 14 bases between them. The CDR3 bases are TGCAGTGCTAGAGATCTCCGTGGGCAGGGCACAGATACGCAGTATTTT. Protein product: CSARDLRGQGTDTQYF.

This clonotype was recorded at least ten times. V and J are TRBV20-1 and TRBJ1-6; D is undetermined. This CDR3 spans 16 amino acids. Germline V gene lookup returns CDR1 DFQATT and CDR2 SNEGSKA (reference sequence). V was shortened by 0 bases and J by 0 bases, with 9 bases between the two germline ends. The CDR3 sequence is CSARESISSYNSPLHF. As DNA, the CDR3 is TGCAGTGCTAGAGAAAGTATAAGCTCCTATAATTCACCCCTCCACTTT.

There are many counts of this clonotype. The V call is TRBV20-1, the J call TRBJ2-7; D gene uncertain. The CDR3 extends over 14 amino acids. V was clipped by 5 bases and J by 5 bases, with 19 bases between them. Germline CDR1 DFQATT, CDR2 SNEGSKA (reference sequence). In DNA, the CDR3 is TGCAGTGCTCGACTCCTGAAGAGGCATGACGAGCAGTACTTC. Translation: CSARLLKRHDEQYF.

This clonotype has ten or more counts. The J gene is TRBJ2-5, the V gene TRBV28; D gene unclear. The germline V gene encodes CDR1 MDHEN and CDR2 SYDVKM. This CDR3 comprises 14 residues. The V end was cut by 4 bases, the J end by 5 bases, with 14 bases between. The CDR3 loop is CASSSLDGRETQYF. DNA of the CDR3: TGTGCCAGCAGTTCACTCGACGGAAGGGAGACCCAGTACTTC.

Many counts were recorded for this clonotype. The chain recombines TRBV4-3 with TRBJ2-2; 7 bases line up with TRBD1. This CDR3 has 16 amino acids. CDR1 is LGHNA, CDR2 YSLEER, per germline. Trimming at V came to 3 bases and at J to 0 bases, leaving 4 bases not matched to a gene. The CDR3 sequence: CASSHDRAANTGELFF. The CDR3 DNA sequence: TGCGCCAGCAGCCATGACAGGGCCGCGAACACCGGGGAGCTGTTTTTT.

This clonotype was observed many times. This sequence joins TRBV7-9 and TRBJ2-7; 8 bases match TRBD1. V trimming: 4 bases; J trimming: 2 bases; junction bases outside the gene matches: 7. Germline values: CDR1 SEHNR, CDR2 FQNEAQ (reference sequence). The CDR3 runs 15 residues. The CDR3 DNA reads as TGTGCCAGCAGCTCTCCGGACAGGGTAACCTACGAGCAGTACTTC. Protein product: CASSSPDRVTYEQYF.

The J gene is TRBJ2-3, the V gene TRBV23-1; perhaps TRBD2 as D (6 bases). TRBV23-1 is sorted into the ORF group, with uncertain function. Trimming took 8 bases from V and 5 from J, leaving 26 bases between them. This CDR3 comprises 17 residues. The CDR3 is CASRLKLTAGPGDTQYF. In nucleotides, the CDR3 is TGCGCCAGCCGTCTAAAACTGACAGCGGGTCCAGGAGATACGCAGTATTTT.

This clonotype was counted at least ten times. The chain uses TRBV7-2 and TRBJ2-7, with D uncertain. V dropped 6 bases and J dropped 4 bases, with 13 bases sitting between them. CDR1 is SGHTA, CDR2 FQGNSA, per germline. The CDR3 has 13 amino acids. The CDR3 spells CASREASSYEQYF. CDR3 DNA sequence: TGTGCCAGCAGGGAAGCGAGTTCTTACGAGCAGTACTTC. The variable domain in full, completed from reference TRBV7-2 and TRBJ2-7, reads GAGVSQSPSNKVTEKGKDVELRCDPISGHTALYWYRQSLGQGLEFLIYFQGNSAPDKSGLPSDRFSAERTGGSVSTLTIQRTQQEDSAVYLCASREASSYEQYFGPGTRLTVT.

This clonotype was seen many times. The chain is built from TRBV11-1 and TRBJ2-1, with D hard to call. CDR1 and CDR2 (germline): SGHAT, FQDESV (reference sequence). This CDR3 is built from 15 residues. The V end was cut by 1 base, the J end by 2 bases, with 9 bases between. CDR3 nucleotides: TGTGCCAGCAGCTTAGAGTTACCACCCTACAATGAGCAGTTCTTC. This translates into CASSLELPPYNEQFF.

This clonotype was counted many times. The chain couples TRBV18 to TRBJ2-2, with unresolved D. Deletions cut 2 bases from V and 0 bases from J, with 10 bases between. Per the germline V gene, CDR1 is KGHSH and CDR2 is LQKENI. The CDR3 loop spans 16 amino acids. CDR3 protein: CASSPFRLTNTGELFF. DNA for the CDR3: TGTGCCAGCTCACCATTCCGACTCACGAACACCGGGGAGCTGTTTTTT.

The sample holds many counts of this clonotype. This chain connects TRBV12-3 or TRBV12-4 to TRBJ1-1; D remains unclear. The CDR3 runs to 13 residues. Trimming took 0 bases from V and 6 from J, leaving 8 bases between them. The CDR3 sequence is CASSLAPLAEAFF. Here the CDR3 DNA reads TGTGCCAGCAGTTTAGCTCCCCTCGCTGAAGCTTTCTTT.

This clonotype was seen at least ten times. The gene calls are TRBV19 and TRBJ1-5, with 9 nucleotides matching TRBD1. The CDR3 is made up of 15 amino acids. The ends lost 6 bases at V and 3 bases at J; junction bases unmatched: 6. Germline V gene sequence: CDR1 LNHDA, CDR2 SQIVND (reference sequence). This CDR3 reads CASRTTGGNNQPQHF. In DNA form, the CDR3 reads TGTGCCAGTAGAACGACAGGGGGTAACAATCAGCCCCAGCATTTT.